This T cell receptor (beta chain) was recovered during a study of shared clonotypes between healthy human individuals (dated by TCRdb to about 2020). Looking at the study overall: The cohort included three men and two women between 18 and 49 years of age. For each donor, three plates each were used for CD4 naive and CD4 memory, two plates were used for CD8 naive, and one plate was used for CD8 memory. To estimate repertoire size and how much clonotypes are shared between individuals, the study performed deep sequencing of blood TCR repertoires from a few healthy adults. Different laboratories and diverse techniques were used to prepare libraries and sequence TCR repertoires, to increase sequencing depth and limit assay-specific biases. Per donor, leukapheresis produced somewhere between about 0.9 and 9.5 billion PBMCs. Results and caveats for the whole study, not just this receptor: Pairwise subsampling led to the expectation that sequencing depth would affect the degree of clonotype sharing among donors. Higher generation probabilities were observed for clonotypes shared by all four sorted-subset donors than for non-shared clonotypes. Sharing across a few donors was observed for approximately 5% of naive CD4, 3% to 4% of naive CD8, 2% to 2.5% of memory CD4, and roughly 0.4% of memory CD8 clonotypes. The genetic and exposure-history diversity represented was limited by the small number of donors. Only blood was sampled, and tissue TCR repertoires likely differ from those in blood. Even with the large sequencing depth, rarefaction of the sorted-subset datasets indicated that sequencing was incomplete. Larger estimated clonotype richness was generally found for naive subsets than for memory subsets.

For CDR1 and CDR2, the germline V gene lists SGHTA and FQGNSA. For this chain, trimming is 5 bases at the V end and 0 bases at the J end, and the number of junction bases without a gene match is 10. The CDR3 covers 17 residues, taking in both the cysteine and the phenylalanine. The only DNA kept is the CDR3, 51 bases in frame from the first base. Using the deep immunoSEQ assay, multiplex PCR amplified TCR CDR3 regions from genomic DNA. Extracted genomic DNA from each cell subset was distributed evenly across all wells of several immunoSEQ 96-well plates, and each plate was treated as a replicate. For sorted subsets, approximately 190 ng genomic DNA, equal to tens of thousands of T cell genomes, was loaded into each replicate PCR. Purified libraries were measured with a Qubit 3.0 fluorometer, size-checked on a Bioanalyzer 2100, and measured again with the KAPA Library Quantification kit. Every immunoSEQ 96-well plate was sequenced on a dedicated single-read 150-cycle Illumina NextSeq 550 flow cell. On the study's bioinformatics: Because only junctional sequences without quality scores were contained in the immunoSEQ output, filtering matching that applied to full-length reads could not be performed. Sequences were annotated with PyIR, a Python wrapper for IgBLAST v1.9, and V/J genes and CDR3 were assigned using IMGT germline references. Any read was removed if the V/J assignment was weak (E-value above 1e-6), the CDR3 was missing, or the read contained stop codons, out-of-frame junctions, or ambiguous translated residues. V3J clonotypes were defined as sequences sharing an identical inferred V gene, J gene, and CDR3 amino acid sequence. The percentage overlap between two repertoires was calculated by dividing the number of shared unique clonotypes by the size of the smaller repertoire. Repertoire richness was assessed with RTK rarefaction, the Chao1 estimator, and Recon v2.1 estimates of unobserved clonotypes. OLGA was used to compute generation probabilities for all TCRbeta clonotypes that the gDNA method yielded from a handful of donors. This is the immuneACCESS table as TCRdb keeps it, with only in-frame sequences that have V and J called. A part of the clones is gone; compared with another copy, unresolved V genes explain less than half, and the rest is unexplained. For V, J and clone size, that table is used; D and trimming come from the DNA. The table for this sample lists roughly 770,000 clones; 95% to 97% of them were counted only once. About 0.21% of the sample is held by the ten biggest clonotypes.

As to this clone: The antigen this receptor binds is unknown. Base qualities are missing; no much larger clone stands one base away.

CD8 naive samples consisted of CD45RO-negative cells that were positively selected for CCR7, yielding a CD45RA+CCR7+ population without TemRA cells. The donors were healthy, HIV-negative adults with no recently reported acute infections or vaccinations. Only Caucasian adults living in Nashville, Tennessee, USA were represented among the donors. Blood was obtained by leukapheresis, after which PBMCs were separated by Ficoll-Histopaque density gradient centrifugation and cryopreserved in liquid nitrogen vapor phase. Analytical flow cytometry was used to check the purity and quantity of each magnetically sorted T cell population. Genomic DNA was isolated from every sorted fraction and measured by UV absorbance on a Nanodrop 2000c.

Specimen: naive CD8+ T cells sorted from blood. The cell subset or site label for this specimen denotes: CD45RA+CCR7+. This TCR was recovered from a man aged 25 to 40 in good health. The chain couples TRBV7-2 to TRBJ1-5, with 7 central nucleotides matching TRBD1. The nucleotides are TGTGCCAGCAGCGCTCCAAAGACAGGGTATAGCAATCAGCCCCAGCATTTT. It is translated as CASSAPKTGYSNQPQHF.